Given below is one T cell receptor beta chain in context. No antigen is known for it. The source of the sample is a study of cytomegalovirus exposure and HLA in healthy donors (dated by TCRdb to 2016 to 2017). About the study as a whole: An earlier analysis of about 530 of the donors reported under 300 Gb of sequence data and 95 million to 140 million unique TCR beta sequences obtained from about 170 million T cells. An early release covering roughly 640 HLA-typed donors comprised 250 to 350 gigabases of sequencing data and about 90 million unique TCR sequences. Of the 300 to 500 genotyped donors, roughly 76% were placed in the genetic ancestry cluster associated with self-reported Caucasian donors. The study aimed to test whether cataloging public T cell receptors could reveal signatures of past pathogen exposure. The T cell repertoires of 666 subjects were profiled by immunosequencing and related to cytomegalovirus serostatus. A separate validation cohort of more than 100 different subjects was used in addition to the roughly 620-subject first cohort. To predict cytomegalovirus infection status, the study brought together high-throughput TCR immunosequencing, statistical association of individual TCRs with disease status, and machine learning. A later analysis re-examined previously published TCR beta repertoires from around 670 donors and added high-resolution HLA genotyping to investigate patterns of TCR occurrence. In the later analysis, no new phenotypic data were used to find candidate immune exposures; instead, reliance was placed on TCR beta sequences and their occurrence across donors. To decide whether each TCR beta V gene segment behaved as functional or pseudogenic, an earlier analysis of 587 of the donors relied on high-throughput TCR beta sequencing. Donor age, sex, ethnicity and CMV serostatus were compiled alongside the repertoire data. Genome-wide SNP genotypes for about 60% of the roughly 670 donors were used in a later genetic analysis, which treated that subset as a discovery cohort. Every discovery cohort repertoire had been produced on one sequencing platform. HLA typing covered class I and class II loci at four-digit resolution. The number of donors typed differed by locus, with roughly 629-640 for A, B, C, DRB1 and DQB1, 522 for DQA1, 600 to 610 for DPA1, and approximately 470 for DPB1. Several DR-DQ haplotypes were treated as single units for association and clustering because of strong linkage in the cohort. Across some 400 genotyped donors of the cohort, an average of about 200,000 unique TCR beta nucleotide sequences per donor were sequenced, and approximately 17% of those sequences were non-productive. General conclusions and limits of the study: Because HLA typing was missing for some donors at each locus, association tests included only the typed subset. In a later analysis, several top co-occurrence clusters were reported to appear linked to parvovirus B19, influenza, CMV and Epstein-Barr virus. The 87-base-pair reads could not distinguish some IMGT-functional V segments, including TRBV6-2 and TRBV6-3, so those segments were excluded. Cytomegalovirus status was reported to be diagnosed by the classifier with high specificity and sensitivity in both the original and validation cohorts. Correlated functional status among segregating V segments might reflect linkage disequilibrium, but an unknown experimental factor could not be ruled out. A cluster of highly shared sequence variants was judged likely to be a technical artifact of the sequencing pipeline. Most CMV-associated TCR beta chains appeared to be HLA-restricted in a later analysis, and the HLA associations seemed to be driven largely by CMV exposure. The study gave a list of about 160 TCR beta chains associated with cytomegalovirus. This cohort had only TCR beta chains sequenced, and the lack of alpha or paired-chain data limited which features could be detected. According to a later genetic analysis, donors in an Asian-associated ancestry cluster had fewer N-insertions in productive TCRs than the roughly 700-donor mean. A later analysis found that HLA-associated TCR beta chains were more clonally expanded and had lower generation probabilities than equally common non-associated chains. While some public TCRs were present in many individuals, most TCR sequences turned up only very rarely across donors. Broadly in line with IMGT annotations, most TCR beta V segments showed up in productive rearrangements about 87% or about 30% of the time in an earlier analysis of around 600 of the donors. Presence/absence analyses assumed roughly uniform sequencing depth across donors, an assumption that may not hold. For the cohort, immune exposure information was limited to CMV serostatus. Strong co-occurrence of HLA alleles, especially DR and DQ, made assigning TCR associations to individual alleles difficult. In vitro tests confirmed that a few of the cytomegalovirus-associated TCR beta chains recognize cytomegalovirus antigens. An association between a missense DCLRE1C variant and V-gene and J-gene trimming of TCR beta chains was found in a later genetic analysis and replicated in an independent cohort. Because counts were too low, about 18 rarely observed V segments, including chromosome 9 orphons, were left out of the earlier analysis of 500 to 750 of the donors. At a false discovery rate of 0.05, a later analysis linked under 20,000 TCR beta sequences to specific HLA alleles. A further reported finding was that TCR beta sequences accurately predicted the HLA-A and HLA-B alleles for most subjects in the first cohort. According to a later analysis, TCR association rates differed among HLA loci, with DRB1 alleles showing the most associated TCRs and HLA-C alleles showing the fewest. It was suggested by the authors that the approach could potentially be generalized to other disease states and immunological phenotypes.

In total, about 650 healthy bone marrow donors made up the cohort. Cohort members were all nominally healthy when sampled, although unrecorded immune exposures were likely present. The donor was CMV seronegative and was included in the group of a few hundred seronegative cohort members. A peripheral blood sample was collected from each donor, and TCR beta sequencing was performed on peripheral blood mononuclear cells. The Qiagen DNeasy Blood Extraction Kit was used to extract genomic DNA from the blood cell samples. V loses 4 bases at its end and J loses 5 bases; junction bases beyond the gene matches: 3. Taken from cysteine to phenylalanine, the CDR3 has 13 residues. The kept DNA is CDR3 alone, 39 bases in frame from the first base. The germline V gene specifies SGDLS as CDR1 and YYNGEE as CDR2. Library preparation employed the immunoSEQ multiplex PCR assay. The multiplex PCR relied on a mix of 60 forward primers for TCR Vbeta segments and 13 reverse primers for TCR Jbeta segments. The CDR3 region of rearranged TCR beta genes was amplified from genomic DNA with a multiplex PCR assay. The amplified TCR beta libraries were sequenced on the Illumina HiSeq System as 87-base-pair reads. The paper's processing steps were these. A later analysis tallied around 82 million unique TCR beta chains across the 610 or so repertoires, and approximately 12 million of those chains were shared by two or more donors. To remove PCR and sequencing errors, raw reads were error-corrected and collapsed into unique sequences using a nearest-neighbor algorithm that merged closely related sequences. Alignment of CDR3 sequences to IMGT reference sequences was used to assign V, D and J gene segments. For a sequence to be retained, at least a six-nucleotide match to both a V gene segment and a J gene segment was required. A rearrangement was called productive if the CDR3 had no stop codons and remained in frame with V and J, and every other rearrangement was called non-productive. CDR3 was defined according to IMGT convention as the region running from the second conserved V-encoded cysteine to the conserved J-encoded phenylalanine. In an earlier analysis of more than 550 of the donors, sequences lacking an unambiguous match to a single V gene segment were excluded. An earlier analysis of roughly 590 of the donors called V segments functional above 56.7% productive rearrangements and segregating when the between-donor standard deviation exceeded 5%. A statistical classification framework was developed to diagnose cytomegalovirus status using the catalog of TCR beta chain sequences. In a later analysis, V and J genes were assigned by comparing TCR nucleotide sequences against IMGT/GENE-DB human TR gene sequences. In a later analysis, CDR3 sequences and most-parsimonious VDJ recombination scenarios were assigned using the TCRdist pipeline. In a later analysis, every TCR beta chain was defined by the combination of its CDR3 amino acid sequence and its V-gene family, and reads without a unique V-gene family were dropped. To address suspected cross-contamination and a sequencing artifact, a later analysis removed a few hundred highly shared, low-generation-probability nucleotide sequences. In a later analysis, a clonal expansion index for each public chain was calculated from normalized within-repertoire ranks of inferred template counts. In a later analysis, generation probabilities were computed using a VDJ recombination model fitted to out-of-frame rearrangements, and the results were checked against IGoR. In a later analysis, TCR-TCR, TCR-HLA and TCR-CMV co-occurrence was scored with hypergeometric tests, and a repertoire-size bias correction was applied to TCR pairs. In a later analysis, false discovery rates were estimated by permuting HLA or CMV assignments 20 times. In a later analysis, co-occurring TCRs were grouped using DBSCAN, and TCRdist sequence similarity was added for clustering within HLA-allele-positive subsets. Repertoires with fewer than 30,000 or more than 120,000 public chains were left out of co-occurrence clustering, as were five repertoires with anomalous nucleotide sharing. TCRdb re-hosts the immuneACCESS table, in-frame sequences only. Its copies lack some clones; in the studies checked, an unresolved V gene accounts for under half of them, and the cause for the rest is not known. V and J calls and clone size are given by that table; D and trimming were obtained from the DNA. The table for this sample shows 150,000 or so clones. The top ten constitute 2% to 2.5% of the sample.

This chain joins TRBV9 to TRBJ2-7, with 10 middle bases fitting TRBD2. This receptor was identified in a woman aged 18-35 years in good health and CMV-seronegative. Sequenced sample: PBMCs. The CDR3 in this case is CASSSGTSDEQYF. The DNA reads as follows: TGTGCCAGCAGCTCCGGGACTAGCGACGAGCAGTACTTC.